The TCR beta chain described here comes from a study of blood T cell repertoires in COVID-19. Study as a whole: The United States, Italy and Spain supplied acute and convalescent COVID-19 samples. The analysed material was cDNA or gDNA that came from T cells, B-cell-depleted T cells, or PBMCs.

Original processing notes: Cell counts per sample came from amplifying reference gene primers. Produced via immunoSEQ multiplex PCR; TCRdb's table is partial and in-frame only. D and trimming were read from the DNA, whereas the V and J calls and clone size are those reported in that table. This table holds approximately 130,000 clones, around 88% found once. This CDR3 has 15 residues. Germline V gene sequence: CDR1 LGHDT, CDR2 YNNKEL (reference sequence). Regarding this clone: The junction departs from the called germline gene at one end, perhaps through a read error.

This TCR came from a woman between 50 and 59 years old who had recovered from COVID-19. V gene TRBV3-1 (or the pseudogene TRBV3-2) combines with J gene TRBJ2-7, with TRBD2 identical over 7 bases. Sample: peripheral blood. As DNA, the CDR3 is TGTGCCAGCGGCCATCAAGCGGGAACGTCCTACGAGCAGTACTTC. Encoded protein: CASGHQAGTSYEQYF.